This TCR beta chain is drawn from a study of blood T cells in healthy people across ages. The length of the CDR3 is 15 residues. After removal of 4 bases from V and 2 bases from J, the junction contained 4 bases not matched to a gene. Germline loops: CDR1 MNHEY, CDR2 SVGAGI. General observations from the study: The authors considered diversity estimates from one million T cells to be underestimates. Strong correlation was found linking TCR beta diversity to naive T cell percentage.

This clonotype was picked up many times. The antigen is unknown. A sample-barcoded 5' primer and a J-beta primer mix were used in a second PCR of about 7 to 11 cycles. Every molecule of cDNA carried a tag from a template-switch adaptor with 12 random nucleotides. TCRdb reprocessed the 5' RACE reads with MiXCR, giving one entry per CDR3 protein. The top ten hold 20% to 25% of the sample, which has under 750,000 distinct CDR3 sequences, roughly 43% seen once. Sequenced material: blood. J is TRBJ2-5 and V is TRBV6-5, with TRBD2 identical over 10 bases. The TCR sequence derives from a man older than 75 in good health. CDR3 protein: CASSLAGGRQETQYF. Written as DNA, the CDR3 is TGTGCCAGCAGTTTAGCGGGAGGCCGACAAGAGACCCAGTACTTC.